This T cell receptor (beta chain) came from a study of blood T cell repertoires in COVID-19. Study-wide background: There were acute and convalescent COVID-19 samples, and they came from the United States, Italy and Spain. T cells, B-cell-depleted T cells, or PBMCs provided the cDNA or gDNA that served as material.

In the source study's methods: It was from reference gene primer amplification that nucleated cell counts were estimated. Profiled with immunoSEQ multiplex PCR; TCRdb holds only in-frame clones, not every one. The V and J calls and clone size are taken from that table; D and trimming were inferred from the DNA. Of 35,000 to 50,000 clones in the sample, 73% were seen once. Trimming took 5 bases from V and 0 from J; bases not matched to a gene: 0. The CDR3 length is 16 residues. Germline V gene lookup returns CDR1 LNHDA and CDR2 SQIVND (reference sequence). The V call is TRBV19, the J call TRBJ2-1, with 14 positions matching TRBD2. This TCR derives from a man older than 75 with acute or convalescent COVID-19. Sequencing was performed on peripheral blood. DNA of the CDR3: TGTGCCAGTAGTGGACTAGCGGGGGGCTCCTACAATGAGCAGTTCTTC. Translated: CASSGLAGGSYNEQFF.